This T cell receptor (beta chain) was identified during a study of blood T cell repertoires in COVID-19. The overall study: T cells, B-cell-depleted T cells, or PBMCs supplied cDNA or gDNA.

The study assigned cohorts using participant-reported clinical history. As to this clone: Different DNA sequences within this sample yield the same CDR3.

Profiling relied on immunoSEQ multiplex PCR, and the TCRdb table lists in-frame clones only, not all of them. Among 380,000 or so clones, over 75% were seen once, and the ten largest hold over 0.9%. This sequence originates from a woman aged 25 to 45 with acute COVID-19. The specimen was PBMCs or T cells enriched from blood (not recorded which).

The CDR3 protein is CASSLERGGTDTQYF. The DNA for the CDR3 is TGTGCCAGCAGCTTAGAGCGGGGGGGCACAGATACGCAGTATTTT. This sequence joins TRBV7-8 and TRBJ2-3; 9 positions match TRBD2. Germline CDR1 is SGHVS and CDR2 is FQNEAQ. The V segment lost 1 base and the J segment 1 base; nucleotides outside the gene matches: 0. This CDR3 is 15 amino acids long.